These T cell receptor beta chains were read from a single sample in a study of blood T cells in healthy people across ages. From the 5' RACE reads, TCRdb called clonotypes with MiXCR, one entry per CDR3 protein. The data show around 800,000 distinct CDR3 sequences, with 25% to 30% seen just once and about 3% held by the top ten. These data were likewise used in another study, on T cells of mothers and their children.

The sample consisted of blood. The receptors shown here come from a boy aged 5 to 17 in good health. Both conserved end residues are part of each CDR3.

v_gene	CDR3aa
TRBV5-5	CASGFEQFF
TRBV15	CATSRDRGVETQYF
TRBV12-3/TRBV12-4	CASTLGQGSPYEQYF
TRBV20-1	CSASLRVDGYTF
TRBV6-1	CASRNQPGAQGTEAFF
TRBV6-1	CASSESVGTSQPQHF
TRBV3-1	CASSQVSGVTSGANVLTF
TRBV10-3	CAISDNLNTEAFF
TRBV27	CASRAPTDYTEAFF
TRBV9	CASSVAVTGELFF
TRBV5-1	CASSLRAGSFMNTEAFF
TRBV7-9	CASSLETGSYNEQFF
TRBV14	CASSQLTDSYEQYF
TRBV9	CASSVVQGPYNEQFF
TRBV4-1	CASSLGRPRTGEKLFF
TRBV7-9	CASSLAGVGRGEQYF
TRBV28	CASTQLGTDYEQYF
TRBV6-6	CASPPGGWFLEQFF
TRBV20-1	CSAGDPGGYNEQFF
TRBV12-3/TRBV12-4	CASSWGEGYGYTF
TRBV4-1	CASSLTAVSSYNEQFF
TRBV11-1	CASTPDWTSGGETQYF
TRBV29-1	CSVRGGRLWDIQYF
TRBV12-5	CASGLLQGIPSTDTQYF
TRBV5-1	CASSLNGAPYNEQFF
TRBV7-9	CASSLFGGAGTEAFF
TRBV11-2	CASSLSHQTQETQYF
TRBV7-9	CASTQGSYEQYF
TRBV6-4	CASSVRSDEQFF
TRBV6-5	CATRLAGPDTQYF
TRBV7-6	CASSPEQGANTGELFF
TRBV20-1	CSATGTADEKLFF
TRBV27	CASSPWGEANYGYTF
TRBV10-3	CAISKQGDDEQYF
TRBV6-1	CASSEQREQYF
TRBV29-1	CSVGQGKTEAFF
TRBV5-1	CAGWRGQGVRNQPQHF
TRBV7-3	CASSRNIEDRAPNEKLFF
TRBV5-1	CASSLGRTGQGANNEQFF
TRBV4-1	CASSQTGLAQETQYF
TRBV12-3/TRBV12-4	CASATLKGDEQYF
TRBV29-1	CSVEMVTGTTDTQYF
TRBV6-6	CASSYSGGGETQYF
TRBV7-9	CASSTEVAGEAFF
TRBV7-9	CASSLSTMGMGGELFF
TRBV27	CASARDKACEQYF
TRBV5-6	CASSLNPTGGAETQYF
TRBV18	CASSPPGQGVVTTDEQFF
TRBV6-1	CASGFGGGAFSYEQYF
TRBV5-4	CASSLSGGVRETQYF
TRBV12-3/TRBV12-4	CASSLRVLQETQYF